The 26 T cell receptor gamma chains below all came from one sample that was sequenced in a study of Vδ1+ human thymocytes. Study-wide points: In the thymus, TRG and TRD repertoires looked highly polyclonal with Gaussian CDR3 lengths.

RNA was extracted from the cells and then reverse transcribed. The CDR3 regions were amplified by multiplex PCR from V-gene primers to a constant-region primer. TCRdb processed the multiplex PCR reads again with the CATT caller. The profile shows about 23,000 gamma-chain clones, roughly an eighth of them singletons. Their antigens are not known. Material for sequencing was Vdelta1+ gamma-delta thymocytes from the thymus. Sample subset: FACS-sorted CD3+ TCRalphabeta- TCRVdelta1+ TCRVdelta2- thymocytes. These receptors were collected from a child under two years old who had congenital heart surgery.

This clone rates as medium-sized. Within the sample, other DNA sequences also encode this same CDR3. The chain couples TRGV4 to TRGJ1 or TRGJ2. J gave up 0 bases and V 5 bases, and 4 bases lay outside the gene matches. CDR3 length: 13 residues. Germline assignment: CDR1 EGSTGY and CDR2 YDSYTSSV. The CDR3 here is CATWGLNYYKKLF. CDR3 coding DNA: TGTGCCACCTGGGGGCTGAATTATTATAAGAAACTCTTT.

This clone is medium-sized by share. The rearrangement links TRGV9 to TRGJ1 or TRGJ2. Looked up from germline, CDR1 is GITISATS and CDR2 is ISYDGTV (reference sequence). The CDR3 length is 11 residues. V gave up 0 bases and J gave up 11 bases; unmatched junction bases: 4. This CDR3 is CALWEVRQKLF. Written as DNA, the CDR3 is TGTGCCTTGTGGGAGGTGAGGCAGAAACTCTTT.

This clone was seen only a few times. Other nucleotide sequences in the sample specify the same CDR3. The chain has TRGV8 and TRGJP2. After removal of 1 base from V and 6 bases from J, the junction contained 2 bases not matched to a gene. The CDR3 is 13 amino acids. The germline V gene has CDR1 VENAVY and CDR2 YDSYNSRV. The CDR3 bases are TGTGCCACCTGGGATAGAGGTGATTGGATCAAGACGTTT. Encoded protein: CATWDRGDWIKTF.

J is TRGJ1 or TRGJ2 and V is TRGV9. Germline trimming cut 2 bases from V and 6 bases from J; bases unmatched to any gene: 13. The CDR3 consists of 15 residues. Per germline, CDR1 GITISATS and CDR2 ISYDGTV (reference sequence). The CDR3 here is CALWEALGEGYKKLF. The CDR3, as DNA: TGTGCCTTGTGGGAGGCCCTGGGCGAGGGTTATAAGAAACTCTTT.

This rearrangement joins TRGV8 to TRGJ1 or TRGJ2. V gave up 5 bases and J gave up 0 bases; unmatched junction bases: 4. CDR3 length: 13 amino acids. Germline CDR1 VENAVY, CDR2 YDSYNSRV. CDR3 in amino acids: CATWGANYYKKLF. The CDR3, as DNA: TGTGCCACCTGGGGCGCGAATTATTATAAGAAACTCTTT.

In its sample, this clone was seen a few times. V and J are TRGV4 and TRGJ1 or TRGJ2. The germline gives CDR1 EGSTGY, CDR2 YDSYTSSV. Germline trimming cut 2 bases from V and 6 bases from J; bases unmatched to any gene: 4. This CDR3 spans 12 amino acids. CDR3 residues: CATWDVPYKKLF. The CDR3 DNA reads TGTGCCACCTGGGATGTTCCTTATAAGAAACTCTTT.

This clone was picked up a small number of times. This specimen includes other DNA sequences encoding the same CDR3. The chain links TRGV4 to TRGJ1 or TRGJ2. From germline, CDR1 is EGSTGY and CDR2 YDSYTSSV. With 4 bases clipped from V and 4 bases from J, the junction kept 10 bases outside the gene matches. The CDR3 has 14 residues. This CDR3 reads CATWDGRGYYKKLF. The CDR3 coding sequence is TGTGCCACCTGGGACGGGCGAGGATATTATAAGAAACTCTTT.

A few counts support this clone. The chain has TRGV3 and TRGJP2. CDR3 length: 16 residues. V gave up 0 bases and J gave up 4 bases; unmatched junction bases: 8. The germline CDR1 and CDR2 sequences are VTNTFY and YDVSTARD (reference sequence). The chain's CDR3 is CATWDRLSHSDWIKTF. CDR3 nucleotide sequence: TGTGCCACCTGGGACAGGCTGAGTCATAGTGATTGGATCAAGACGTTT.

This clone was counted only a few times. The chain joins TRGV9 to TRGJ1 or TRGJ2. Losses at the gene ends were 2 bases for V and 5 bases for J; bases not matched to a gene: 9. Looked up from germline, CDR1 is GITISATS and CDR2 is ISYDGTV (reference sequence). The length of the CDR3 is 14 residues. The CDR3, as DNA: TGTGCCTTGTGGGAGGCCATTGGAGATTATAAGAAACTCTTT. It codes for CALWEAIGDYKKLF.

The rearrangement links TRGV4 to TRGJ1 or TRGJ2. V shed 6 bases, J shed 13 bases, and the junction held 9 bases outside the gene matches. The V gene's germline CDR1 is EGSTGY and CDR2 YDSYTSSV. The CDR3 covers 10 residues. The CDR3 sequence: CATWRFKKLF. Here the CDR3 DNA reads TGTGCCACCTGGCGTTTTAAAAAACTCTTT.

The V call is TRGV8, the J call TRGJ1 or TRGJ2. Germline loops: CDR1 VENAVY, CDR2 YDSYNSRV. This CDR3 is built from 12 residues. V shed 4 bases and J 7 bases; nucleotides not matched to a gene: 7. The CDR3: CATWEGYYKKLF. CDR3 bases: TGTGCCACCTGGGAAGGATACTATAAGAAACTCTTT.

In its sample, this clone was seen a few times. Other DNA sequences of this sample code for an identical CDR3. The chain recombines TRGV2 with TRGJP2. V lost 1 base and J lost 4; bases outside the gene matches: 3. Germline CDR1 is EGSNGY and CDR2 is YDSYNSKV. The CDR3 runs to 14 residues. CDR3 coding DNA: TGTGCCACCTGGGACGGTTTTAGTGATTGGATCAAGACGTTT. This codes for CATWDGFSDWIKTF.

V gene TRGV9 combines with J gene TRGJ1 or TRGJ2. Germline loops: CDR1 GITISATS, CDR2 ISYDGTV (reference sequence). The CDR3 totals 12 residues. V lost 4 bases and J lost 6; bases outside the gene matches: 6. CDR3 in DNA: TGTGCCTTGTGGGATTTGTGTTATAAGAAACTCTTT. Its protein product is CALWDLCYKKLF.

In regard to this clone: Other DNA sequences in this specimen translate into the identical CDR3. The V gene is TRGV8, the J gene TRGJP1. In germline, CDR1 is VENAVY, CDR2 YDSYNSRV. With 5 bases clipped from V and 5 bases from J, the junction kept 2 bases outside the gene matches. The CDR3 extends over 12 amino acids. The CDR3 protein is CATWVTGWFKIF. CDR3 nucleotides: TGTGCCACCTGGGTTACTGGTTGGTTCAAGATATTT.

This clone was recorded a few times. The rearrangement uses TRGV4 and TRGJP2. The CDR3 covers 13 residues. Germline lookup yields CDR1 EGSTGY and CDR2 YDSYTSSV. The junction had 4 bases not matched to a gene; V was cut back by 6 bases and J by 3 bases. CDR3 region: CATWMGSDWIKTF. As DNA, the CDR3 is TGTGCCACCTGGATGGGTAGTGATTGGATCAAGACGTTT.

The chain is built from TRGV2 and TRGJ1 or TRGJ2. The V and J ends lost 0 bases and 0 bases, in that order; junction bases with no gene match: 23. From germline, CDR1 is EGSNGY and CDR2 YDSYNSKV. The CDR3 spans 21 residues. The CDR3 DNA reads as TGTGCCACCTGGGACGGGCCTGAAAATCCCGGGGTAAAACCGAATTATTATAAGAAACTCTTT. Its translation: CATWDGPENPGVKPNYYKKLF.

This chain connects TRGV8 to TRGJ1 or TRGJ2. Trimming took 0 bases from V and 4 from J; bases not matched to a gene: 6. CDR3 length equals 14 residues. Germline lookup yields CDR1 VENAVY and CDR2 YDSYNSRV. Here the CDR3 DNA reads TGTGCCACCTGGGATAGGCCGAGCTATTATAAGAAACTCTTT. Translation: CATWDRPSYYKKLF.

This clone was seen a few times. The chain combines TRGV8 with TRGJ1 or TRGJ2. V was pared by 5 bases and J by 7 bases, with 2 bases of the junction left unmatched. The CDR3 is 10 residues long. Germline CDR1 is VENAVY and CDR2 is YDSYNSRV. CDR3 bases: TGTGCCACCTGGGTCTATAAGAAACTCTTT. Translation: CATWVYKKLF.

This clone counts as medium-sized. The chain recombines TRGV4 with TRGJ1 or TRGJ2. Germline loops: CDR1 EGSTGY, CDR2 YDSYTSSV. CDR3 length equals 14 residues. Trimming took 2 bases from V and 5 from J; bases not matched to a gene: 9. The CDR3 loop reads CATWDVSGDYKKLF. The CDR3 DNA reads as TGTGCCACCTGGGATGTCTCCGGTGATTATAAGAAACTCTTT.

Of note for this clone: Within the sample, other DNA sequences also encode this same CDR3. V and J are TRGV2 and TRGJP2. Germline values: CDR1 EGSNGY, CDR2 YDSYNSKV. The J segment lost 10 bases and the V segment lost 5 bases, leaving 4 bases of the junction unmatched. CDR3 length equals 11 residues. CDR3 amino acids: CATWVRWIKTF. DNA for the CDR3: TGTGCCACCTGGGTGCGTTGGATCAAGACGTTT.

This clone has only a few counts. This chain uses TRGV2 with TRGJP2. The V segment lost 4 bases and the J segment 6 bases; nucleotides outside the gene matches: 8. CDR1 is EGSNGY and CDR2 is YDSYNSKV in the germline V gene. This CDR3 has 14 amino acids. The CDR3 reads CATWEAGRDWIKTF. For the CDR3, the DNA is TGTGCCACCTGGGAGGCAGGACGTGATTGGATCAAGACGTTT.

This clone was detected only a few times. The chain recombines TRGV9 with TRGJP1. V lost 2 bases to trimming and J lost 1 base; unmatched junction nucleotides: 4. This CDR3 spans 15 amino acids. Germline V CDR1 and CDR2: GITISATS, ISYDGTV (reference sequence). Here the CDR3 reads CALWEATTTGWFKIF. The CDR3 DNA reads TGTGCCTTGTGGGAGGCAACTACCACTGGTTGGTTCAAGATATTT.

This clone was seen more than once but under ten times. The gene calls are TRGV3 and TRGJ1 or TRGJ2. Germline V gene lookup returns CDR1 VTNTFY and CDR2 YDVSTARD (reference sequence). V shed 2 bases and J 6 bases; nucleotides not matched to a gene: 4. CDR3 length: 12 residues. The DNA of the CDR3 is TGTGCCACCTGGGACATTTGTTATAAGAAACTCTTT. It translates to CATWDICYKKLF.

The chain employs TRGV3 and TRGJ1 or TRGJ2. This CDR3 contains 13 residues. V lost 3 bases, J lost 3 bases, and 5 bases stayed unmatched. Germline assignment: CDR1 VTNTFY and CDR2 YDVSTARD (reference sequence). The CDR3 loop is CATWDLRYYKKLF. The CDR3 coding sequence is TGTGCCACCTGGGACTTGCGTTATTATAAGAAACTCTTT.

Concerning this clone itself: A read error may produce the germline difference seen at one junction end. The chain couples TRGV4 to TRGJ1 or TRGJ2. The germline gives CDR1 EGSTGY, CDR2 YDSYTSSV. The CDR3 is 11 residues long. The CDR3 region is CATWNGSEKLF. The CDR3 region has the DNA TGTGCCACCTGGAATGGGTCGGAGAAACTCTTT.

Note on this clone: Within the sample, other DNA sequences also encode this same CDR3. The rearrangement uses TRGV4 and TRGJ1 or TRGJ2. Per the germline V gene, CDR1 is EGSTGY and CDR2 is YDSYTSSV. This CDR3 comprises 11 residues. Trimming took 4 bases from V and 9 from J; bases not matched to a gene: 6. CDR3 in DNA: TGTGCCACCTGGGACGGTCTTAAGAAACTCTTT. Translation gives CATWDGLKKLF.